The source of this T cell receptor (beta chain) is a study of CD8 T cells in Susac syndrome (dated by TCRdb to between 2019 and 2020). Concerning the study at large: Repertoire sequencing was used to test whether CD8+ T cell activation and differentiation in Susac syndrome was antigen driven.

RNA was extracted using the RNeasy kit, and about 0.5 to 1 ug of the RNA was reverse transcribed with random hexamers. The immunoSEQ multiplex PCR assay, covering 54 Vbeta and 13 Jbeta segments, was used to amplify TCR beta CDR3 regions. Bias from PCR amplification was corrected by using a synthetic template baseline for primer optimization and for computational correction. For the original study's pipeline: Reads were annotated to V, D and J genes per IMGT and analyzed with immunoSEQ Analyzer, keeping only productive sequences. Clonality was computed as one minus Shannon entropy normalized by log2 of the number of productive unique sequences. Public and private clones were assessed among the 100 most prevalent clones of each patient and control. A clone was defined as Susac-specific if it was absent from the healthy and MS cohorts, from approximately 980 published viral clones and from other ImmuneACCESS disease sequences. TCRdb reran the public reads through fastp at Q25 and MiXCR, keeping productive beta chains. Rows merge per CDR3 protein into single entries with the most common DNA and genes. The V and J calls, along with clone size, are taken from TCRdb and not from the paper's own processing. The sample yields more than 95,000 distinct CDR3 sequences; over 85% were counted once. The top ten clonotypes cover roughly 0.087% of the sample.

Peripheral blood CD8+ and CD4+ T cells from healthy donors, Susac syndrome patients and multiple sclerosis patients were profiled by high-throughput TCR beta sequencing. Healthy donors were included as age- and sex-matched controls. Bulk CD8+ and CD4+ T cells were purified by magnetic negative isolation, while CD8+ TEMRA cells were enriched using FACS. Blood was drawn into EDTA tubes, processed within 24 hours, and PBMCs were isolated by density gradient centrifugation. PBMCs destined for TCR sequencing were cryopreserved in liquid nitrogen and later thawed in a 37 °C water bath. Purity of sorted or isolated CD4+, CD8+ and CD8+ TEMRA cells was at least 90%. A remark on this clonotype: The antigen it binds to is not known. No per-base quality is available; no much larger clone lies one base away.

Broader findings and caveats from the paper: The TCR sequencing and HLA analysis was acknowledged to have included a relatively small number of individuals.

A distance of 9 bases separates the germline ends of V and J, which lose 5 bases and 1 base respectively. Its CDR3 holds 14 amino acids, cysteine through phenylalanine. Here the CDR3 DNA is all that survives: 42 bases in frame from base 1. The germline V gene (reference sequence) provides CDR1 LNHDA and CDR2 SQIVND. This receptor was taken from a human donor in good health. The sample taken for sequencing was CD4+ T cells from PBMCs. Recombination joined TRBV19 with TRBJ2-4, with TRBD1 as a weak D call on 6 bases. The CDR3 protein: CASSPGDAKNIQYF. Here is the DNA: TGTGCCAGTAGTCCAGGGGACGCCAAAAACATTCAGTACTTC.